Many counts were recorded for the clone carrying this T cell receptor beta chain. What it binds is not known. It was roughly 10 milliliters of peripheral blood that were drawn from each donor. This sample stems from a study of blood T cells in healthy people across ages. General study results and limits: Since the PBMCs were unsorted, naive and antigen-experienced cells could not be conclusively compared.

Through a sample-barcoded 5' primer and a J-beta primer mix, a second PCR was run for roughly 6 to 11 cycles. TCRdb ran MiXCR on the 5' RACE reads and lists one entry per CDR3 protein. The sample gives more than 1.4 million distinct CDR3 sequences, roughly 40% of which show up once; 6.5% to 10% is in the top ten. The sequence was obtained from a young woman in good health. Sequencing used blood.

The CDR3 bases are TGTGCCAGCAGTGGGACTAGCGGGGGGGCCAATGAGCAGTTCTTC. Its protein product is CASSGTSGGANEQFF. This chain connects TRBV6-4 to TRBJ2-1; 15 bases are a match to TRBD2. The J segment lost 6 bases and the V segment lost 4 bases, leaving 1 base of the junction unmatched. Germline loops: CDR1 MRHNA, CDR2 SNTAGT. The CDR3 is 15 amino acids.